This section outlines one T cell receptor (beta chain) sequence together with its context. Its antigen remains unknown. Germline V gene sequence: CDR1 DFQATT, CDR2 SNEGSKA (reference sequence). The J segment lost 9 bases and the V segment lost 2 bases, leaving 9 bases of the junction unmatched. The CDR3 has 15 amino acids. The data belong to a study of blood T cells in healthy people across ages. Study information: Using template switching, researchers captured about one barcoded beta molecule for each two T cells.

A second PCR, run for about 7 to 11 cycles, used a sample-barcoded 5' primer plus a J-beta primer mix. TCRdb ran MiXCR on the 5' RACE reads and lists one entry per CDR3 protein. The sample has about 720,000 distinct CDR3 sequences, about 24% seen once. Samples each yielded at least 6 micrograms of total RNA. The study's findings and limits: Naive T cell percentage showed a strong correlation with TCR beta diversity. Relative to aged donors, long-lived donors carried more naive CD4+ cells and displayed higher diversity.

The J gene is TRBJ2-1, the V gene TRBV20-1, with 11 bases that match TRBD2. The source material was blood. This sequence was found in a man between 65 and 85 years old in good health. CDR3 bases: TGCAGTGCTAGATTCGCTAGCGGGAGGCCGGGTGAGCAGTTCTTC. Its protein is CSARFASGRPGEQFF.